This TCR beta chain is drawn from a study of human T cells and chemical hapten exposure. Total RNA was isolated from unfractionated whole blood. The study used a library that attached unique molecular identifiers to individual cDNA molecules. Original handling: Samples had a median of about 95,000 TCRs, ranging roughly 23,224 to 690,600. TCRdb analysed the 5' RACE reads with MiXCR anew, one entry per CDR3 protein. TCRdb assigned the V and J calls; the authors' analysis was not used. The data contain tens of thousands of distinct CDR3 sequences, 7.7% of them seen just once; the ten biggest clones take up 2% to 2.5%. The CDR3 is made up of 15 amino acids. V shed 3 bases and J shed 0 bases, with 14 bases lying between them. Germline loops: CDR1 GTSNPN, CDR2 SVGIG (reference sequence). Study-level points and caveats: DPC sensitization left the count of TCRs above 1 in 1000 unchanged.

Only a few counts were recorded for this clonotype. No antigen is known for it. The chain joins TRBV30 to TRBJ1-1, with a possible D match to TRBD1 (5 bases). This TCR was sampled from a male donor in good health. The CDR3 here is CAWREADRMNTEAFF. The CDR3 DNA follows: TGTGCCTGGAGGGAGGCCGACAGAATGAACACTGAAGCTTTCTTT.